The 25 T cell receptor beta chains given below trace back to one sample, sequenced in a study of pediatric ulcerative colitis. Sequencing used immunoSEQ multiplex PCR; TCRdb keeps in-frame clones, though not all of them. The table has 40,000 to 55,000 clones, around 79% seen once; the top ten hold about 4%. During colonoscopy, one to two rectal pinch biopsies were collected. Sequenced: gut tissue. The receptors originated from a girl aged 10 to 17 with moderate ulcerative colitis.

This clone was seen a handful of times. The rearrangement uses TRBV4-1 and TRBJ2-5; D is ambiguous. The germline gives CDR1 MGHRA, CDR2 YSYEKL. Trimming left V 0 bases short and J 3 bases short, with 17 bases between. CDR3 size: 17 residues. CDR3 sequence: CASSQEPARASEETQYF. The CDR3 DNA reads TGCGCCAGCAGCCAAGAGCCCGCCCGGGCCAGCGAAGAGACCCAGTACTTC.

The chain carries TRBV6-5 and TRBJ1-1; D unclear. The V end lost 0 bases, the J end lost 8 bases, and 7 bases lay between the germline ends. Germline V gives CDR1 MNHEY, CDR2 SVGAGI. The CDR3 sequence is 12 residues long. CDR3 region: CASSYSSGEAFF. The CDR3, as DNA: TGTGCCAGCAGTTACTCGAGCGGCGAAGCTTTCTTT.

This clone was seen more than once but under ten times. V usage is TRBV5-1 and J usage is TRBJ1-2; D gene unclear. Germline CDR1 SGHRS, CDR2 YFSETQ. The germline V and J ends were trimmed by 2 bases and 8 bases, with 13 bases remaining between them. The CDR3 is 13 amino acids. CDR3 in amino acids: CASSLGRSGGYTF. As DNA, the CDR3 is TGCGCCAGCAGCTTAGGGCGGTCCGGCGGCTACACCTTC.

This clone occurred once. The chain combines TRBV5-4 with TRBJ2-3; D is unresolved. Germline V gene sequence: CDR1 SGHNT, CDR2 YYREEE (reference sequence). CDR3 length equals 14 residues. V was clipped by 4 bases and J by 6 bases, with 15 bases between them. This CDR3 reads CASSPPMDVDTQYF. The CDR3 DNA reads TGTGCCAGCAGCCCCCCCATGGATGTGGATACGCAGTATTTT.

This clone was seen just once. The genes are TRBV9 and TRBJ2-1; D is possibly TRBD2 (5 bases). The germline V gene has CDR1 SGDLS and CDR2 YYNGEE. V shed 3 bases and J shed 9 bases, with 10 bases lying between them. CDR3 length equals 12 residues. The CDR3 nucleotides read TGTGCCAGCAGCGCGGAGAGGGCTGAGCAGTTCTTC. Its translation is CASSAERAEQFF.

The chain couples TRBV19 to TRBJ2-7; weak D call: TRBD2 (5 bases). V dropped 3 bases and J dropped 5 bases, with 17 bases sitting between them. Germline-derived CDR1 and CDR2 are LNHDA and SQIVND (reference sequence). The CDR3 has 15 residues. Written as DNA, the CDR3 is TGTGCCAGTAGTATCCGCATTGCCACCGGGGACGAGCAGTACTTC. Protein: CASSIRIATGDEQYF. Full variable domain (rest looked up from reference TRBV19 and TRBJ2-7): DGGITQSPKYLFRKEGQNVTLSCEQNLNHDAMYWYRQDPGQGLRLIYYSQIVNDFQKGDIAEGYSVSREKKESFPLTVTSAQKNPTAFYLCASSIRIATGDEQYFGPGTRLTVT.

This clone was detected only a few times. The chain carries TRBV4-3 and TRBJ1-2; D unclear. Germline V gene sequence: CDR1 LGHNA, CDR2 YSLEER. V lost 1 base to trimming and J lost 4 bases, with 16 bases between them. CDR3 size: 16 residues. In DNA, the CDR3 is TGCGCCAGCAGCCAAGTCAGGTCCGGTTTGAGCTATGGCTACACCTTC. Its translation is CASSQVRSGLSYGYTF.

The chain couples TRBV13 to TRBJ2-7, with D hard to call. V was trimmed by 4 bases and J by 6 bases, leaving 10 bases between them. Looked up from germline, CDR1 is PRHDT and CDR2 is FYEKMQ (reference sequence). The CDR3 extends over 12 amino acids. This CDR3 is CASSSSWAEQYF. The CDR3 nucleotides are TGTGCCAGCAGCTCATCGTGGGCCGAGCAGTACTTC. Variable domain in full (rest from reference TRBV13 and TRBJ2-7): AAGVIQSPRHLIKEKRETATLKCYPIPRHDTVYWYQQGPGQDPQFLISFYEKMQSDKGSIPDRFSAQQFSDYHSELNMSSLELGDSALYFCASSSSWAEQYFGPGTRLTVT.

The CDR3 DNA is TGTGCCAGCAGCTTAGATCGTGGGGCGCCGAAGGACATTCAGTACTTC. It codes for CASSLDRGAPKDIQYF. The chain employs TRBV11-2 and TRBJ2-4, with D perhaps matching TRBD1 (5 bases). The CDR3 covers 16 residues. Germline CDR1 and CDR2: SGHAT and FQNNGV. The V and J ends lost 0 bases and 8 bases respectively, with 17 bases between them. Variable domain in full (rest from reference TRBV11-2 and TRBJ2-4): EAGVAQSPRYKIIEKRQSVAFWCNPISGHATLYWYQQILGQGPKLLIQFQNNGVVDDSQLPKDRFSAERLKGVDSTLKIQPAKLEDSAVYLCASSLDRGAPKDIQYFGAGTRLSVL.

This chain uses TRBV5-1 with TRBJ2-2; D uncertain. The CDR3 is 13 residues long. CDR1 is SGHRS, CDR2 YFSETQ, per germline. V was pared by 1 base and J by 4 bases, with 5 bases between. Written as DNA, the CDR3 is TGCGCCAGCAGCTTGAACCCCACCGGGGAGCTGTTTTTT. This codes for CASSLNPTGELFF.

The chain combines TRBV2 with TRBJ2-7; a possible D gene is TRBD2 (6 bases). From germline, CDR1 is SNHLY and CDR2 FYNNEI. Trimming took 5 bases from V and 0 from J, leaving 11 bases between them. The CDR3 length is 14 residues. The CDR3, as DNA: TGTGCCAGCAGTTGGGCCGGGAGCTCCTACGAGCAGTACTTC. Residues: CASSWAGSSYEQYF.

The rearrangement joins TRBV28 to TRBJ2-1; possibly TRBD2 for D (6 bases). The germline CDR1 and CDR2 sequences are MDHEN and SYDVKM. The CDR3 totals 14 residues. V lost 2 bases and J 6 bases, leaving 11 bases between the germline ends. The CDR3 coding sequence is TGTGCCAGCAGTTTAGGCGGGACCCTCAATGAGCAGTTCTTC. Encoded protein: CASSLGGTLNEQFF.

In DNA form, the CDR3 reads TGTGCCAGCAGCCCAGAGGCCAACAGGGGAGCAGAGACCCAGTACTTC. Its protein is CASSPEANRGAETQYF. The rearrangement links TRBV16 to TRBJ2-5; 7 nucleotides line up with TRBD1. The CDR3 is made up of 16 amino acids. Germline assignment: CDR1 KGHSY and CDR2 FQNENV. After removal of 4 bases from V and 4 bases from J, the junction contained 12 bases not matched to a gene. Based on the CDR3 plus reference TRBV16 and TRBJ2-5, the full variable domain is GEEVAQTPKHLVRGEGQKAKLYCAPIKGHSYVFWYQQVLKNEFKFLISFQNENVFDETGMPKERFSAKCLPNSPCSLEIQATKLEDSAVYFCASSPEANRGAETQYFGPGTRLLVL.

Concerning this clone itself: The same CDR3 is also encoded by other DNA sequences in this sample. The rearrangement links TRBV19 to TRBJ1-2; 9 positions agree with TRBD1. The CDR3 has 14 amino acids. Per the germline V gene, CDR1 is LNHDA and CDR2 is SQIVND (reference sequence). The V and J ends lost 7 bases and 2 bases, in that order; junction bases with no gene match: 5. CDR3 nucleotides: TGTGCCAGTACCTACAGGGGGCGGAACTATGGCTACACCTTC. Residues: CASTYRGRNYGYTF.

J is TRBJ2-7 and V is TRBV30; D may be TRBD2 (5 bases). This CDR3 contains 14 residues. The V and J ends lost 1 base and 4 bases respectively, with 14 bases between them. Germline V gives CDR1 GTSNPN, CDR2 SVGIG (reference sequence). For the CDR3, the DNA is TGTGCCTGGAGTGGTGGGAGTCTTGTTTACGAGCAGTACTTC. Its protein is CAWSGGSLVYEQYF.

A note on this clone: A read error may account for a junction end that differs from germline. The chain couples TRBV5-3 to TRBJ1-5; D uncertain. TRBV5-3 is designated an ORF whose function remains uncertain. CDR3 length: 13 amino acids. CDR3 DNA: TGTGCCAGCAGCTGGAGTCCAGGCCAGCCCCAGCATTTT. Its translation is CASSWSPGQPQHF.

This clone was seen a single time. The chain uses TRBV13 and TRBJ2-7, with D uncertain. Trimming pared 0 bases from V and 7 bases from J, leaving 10 bases between. Germline CDR1 is PRHDT and CDR2 is FYEKMQ (reference sequence). The length of the CDR3 is 13 residues. The CDR3 here is CASSLGLRWEQYF. In nucleotides, the CDR3 is TGTGCCAGCAGCTTAGGCCTGAGGTGGGAGCAGTACTTC.

The chain recombines TRBV2 with TRBJ1-1; D not resolved. Looked up from germline, CDR1 is SNHLY and CDR2 is FYNNEI. The length of the CDR3 is 15 residues. V dropped 4 bases and J dropped 3 bases, with 15 bases sitting between them. The CDR3, as DNA: TGTGCCAGCAGTGGGGCGTTCCTGGGTGACACTGAAGCTTTCTTT. Protein sequence: CASSGAFLGDTEAFF.

The genes are TRBV4-3 and TRBJ1-1; D is perhaps TRBD1 (5 bases). The CDR3 is 15 residues long. The ends were cut back, 5 bases at V and 0 bases at J, with 13 bases in the middle. CDR1 and CDR2 from the germline V gene are LGHNA and YSLEER. In nucleotides, the CDR3 is TGCGCCAGCAGCGAGGGGAGGGTTATGAACACTGAAGCTTTCTTT. Amino acids: CASSEGRVMNTEAFF.

This chain links TRBV27 with TRBJ1-2, with 7 nucleotides matching TRBD1. J lost 4 bases, V lost 4 bases, and 9 bases had no gene match. Per germline, CDR1 MNHEY and CDR2 SMNVEV (reference sequence). CDR3 length: 15 amino acids. CDR3 loop: CASSSTGVPFYGYTF. CDR3 nucleotides: TGTGCCAGCAGTTCCACAGGGGTTCCGTTCTATGGCTACACCTTC.

The chain combines TRBV7-9 with TRBJ1-1; D call uncertain. The V end was cut by 4 bases, the J end by 5 bases, with 11 bases between. This CDR3 has 13 amino acids. CDR1 is SEHNR and CDR2 is FQNEAQ in the germline V gene (reference sequence). The CDR3 DNA is TGTGCCAGCAGCTCCCCCGGAGGGACTGAAGCTTTCTTT. Protein product: CASSSPGGTEAFF.

This clone was seen more than once but under ten times. The gene calls are TRBV4-2 and TRBJ1-5; D is possibly TRBD1 (5 bases). Trimming took 0 bases from V and 5 from J, leaving 11 bases between them. The CDR3 totals 15 residues. Germline V gene lookup returns CDR1 LGHNA and CDR2 YNFKEQ. This CDR3 reads CASSQDWRGHQPQHF. The CDR3 nucleotides read TGTGCCAGCAGCCAAGATTGGAGGGGTCATCAGCCCCAGCATTTT.

This clone was picked up one time. The J gene is TRBJ2-1, the V gene TRBV4-3; TRBD1 matches at 8 bases. Germline CDR1 LGHNA, CDR2 YSLEER. The CDR3 has 16 residues. Trimming cost V 1 base and J 2 bases; bases outside gene matches: 4. The CDR3 DNA is TGCGCCAGCAGCCAAGTACAGGGACAGGCCTACAATGAGCAGTTCTTC. It specifies CASSQVQGQAYNEQFF.

The chain recombines TRBV7-2 with TRBJ2-2, with 8 bases identical to TRBD1. The length of the CDR3 is 15 residues. The V gene end was trimmed by 5 bases and the J gene end by 4 bases; junction bases not matched to a gene: 6. Germline CDR1 is SGHTA and CDR2 is FQGNSA. Here the CDR3 DNA reads TGTGCCAGCAGCGGAGGACAGGGTAGCACCGGGGAGCTGTTTTTT. Translated: CASSGGQGSTGELFF. Using reference TRBV7-2 and TRBJ2-2 for the parts outside the CDR3, the full variable domain is GAGVSQSPSNKVTEKGKDVELRCDPISGHTALYWYRQSLGQGLEFLIYFQGNSAPDKSGLPSDRFSAERTGGSVSTLTIQRTQQEDSAVYLCASSGGQGSTGELFFGEGSRLTVL.

This clone appeared a single time. The J gene is TRBJ1-5, the V gene TRBV7-8, with D unresolved. The germline V gene encodes CDR1 SGHVS and CDR2 FQNEAQ. Trimming took off 1 base at V and 5 bases at J, with 15 bases between the two ends. This CDR3 has 16 amino acids. The CDR3 DNA follows: TGTGCCAGCAGCTTAGGGGCAACGGGAATTTATCAGCCCCAGCATTTT. Translating it yields CASSLGATGIYQPQHF.